Included here is one T cell receptor (beta chain) sequence, with context. This clonotype was counted at least ten times. Its specific antigen is unknown. No much larger clonotype is one base removed from it; base qualities were not supplied. This sample stems from a study of T cell repertoires in cytomegalovirus infection (dated by TCRdb to about 2019). Turning to the overall study: Donor HLA type was relevant to the analysis, because carriage of CMV infection together with the matching HLA type was indicated by public TCR beta signatures.

The germline V gene provides CDR1 MNHEY and CDR2 SVGAGI. Trimmed from V: 5 bases; trimmed from J: 5 bases; junction bases lacking a gene match: 5. The CDR3 runs 14 amino acids, cysteine and phenylalanine included. Of all the DNA, just the CDR3 is kept, 42 bases in frame from base 1. TCRdb lists the instrument as Illumina HiSeq 1500. TCRdb reworked the public reads: Q25 trimming with fastp, MiXCR clone assembly, productive beta chains retained. For every CDR3 protein sequence, its rows merge into one entry that carries the most common genes and DNA. In this sample the table shows 150,000 or so distinct CDR3 sequences, roughly a quarter of which occur a single time. The biggest ten clones account for about a tenth of the sample. Broad study findings and their caveats: The ex vivo response was dominated by HLA-C-restricted CMV-specific TCR beta clonotypes, which also provided the single most frequent clonotype in two of eight donors. Cumulative frequency of public TCR beta family members discriminated carriers of CMV infection plus the relevant HLA type in this cohort and an independent approximately 350-donor cohort.

The TCR sequence derives from a human donor in good health (CMV status not recorded). Some clones in this sample may be carry-over from other donors' samples. Sequencing was performed on PBMCs. The chain employs TRBV6-5 and TRBJ2-2; 7 bases in the junction line up with TRBD1. CDR3 protein: CASSGQAGTGELFF. The nucleotide sequence reads TGTGCCAGCAGTGGACAGGCCGGAACCGGGGAGCTGTTTTTT.